This TCR beta chain was profiled in a study of cytomegalovirus exposure and HLA in healthy donors. Study information: A later analysis reported the same platform for the roughly 120 validation repertoires and the approximately 700 first-cohort repertoires.

The CDR3 has 14 amino acids. CDR1 and CDR2 from the germline V gene are SEHNR and FQNEAQ (reference sequence). The V and J ends lost 3 bases and 2 bases respectively, with 9 bases between them. TCRdb keeps only in-frame clones here, not all; method: immunoSEQ multiplex PCR. This sample has approximately 150,000 clones; roughly 90% occur once, and the top ten carry about 0.7%. Study results and caveats: It was confirmed in vitro that three of the CMV-associated chains were specific for CMV antigens. First-cohort TCR clusters tended to co-occur in the 95 to 150 validation repertoires, a later analysis found.

To note about this clone: Its antigen is unknown.

The specimen sequenced was PBMCs. The J gene is TRBJ2-3, the V gene TRBV7-9; D is possibly TRBD2 (6 bases). This clonotype was obtained from a man in his late teens or twenties in good health and CMV-seronegative. CDR3 sequence (DNA): TGTGCCAGCAGCTTCGGGACTGACACAGATACGCAGTATTTT. Protein sequence: CASSFGTDTDTQYF. Combining the CDR3 with reference TRBV7-9 and TRBJ2-3 gives the whole variable domain DTGVSQNPRHKITKRGQNVTFRCDPISEHNRLYWYRQTLGQGPEFLTYFQNEAQLEKSRLLSDRFSAERPKGSFSTLEIQRTEQGDSAMYLCASSFGTDTDTQYFGPGTRLTVL.